This passage covers 9 T cell receptor beta chains from one sample sequenced in a study of blood T cell repertoires in COVID-19. Using immunoSEQ multiplex PCR, the repertoire was profiled, and TCRdb retains in-frame clones only, with some absent. The sample holds tens of thousands of clones, 80% to 90% seen once. Input material: peripheral blood. Receptor source: a human donor in a cohort sampled during active COVID-19.

The chain employs TRBV3-1 (or the pseudogene TRBV3-2) and TRBJ2-5, with D maybe TRBD2 (5 bases). V lost 1 base to trimming and J lost 4 bases, with 13 bases between them. The CDR3 consists of 15 residues. Germline lookup yields CDR1 LGHDT and CDR2 YNNKEL (reference sequence). The CDR3 reads CASSQGPGRGETQYF. The CDR3 DNA is TGTGCCAGCAGCCAAGGTCCGGGGAGAGGAGAGACCCAGTACTTC.

This clone was detected only once. The chain combines TRBV19 with TRBJ2-7; TRBD1 agrees at 7 bases. The CDR3 spans 13 residues. J lost 5 bases, V lost 1 base, and 2 bases had no gene match. Germline CDR1 and CDR2: LNHDA and SQIVND (reference sequence). CDR3 nucleotide sequence: TGTGCCAGTAGTATAGCCCAGGGGGACGAGCAGTACTTC. It yields the protein CASSIAQGDEQYF.

V gene TRBV5-1 combines with J gene TRBJ1-1; 8 bases are a match to TRBD1. In germline, CDR1 is SGHRS, CDR2 YFSETQ. The CDR3 extends over 17 amino acids. The ends lost 1 base at V and 0 bases at J; junction bases unmatched: 8. In DNA, the CDR3 is TGCGCCAGCAGCTTGATTGGACAGGGAAGAATGAACACTGAAGCTTTCTTT. Translation gives CASSLIGQGRMNTEAFF.

This chain links TRBV12-3 or TRBV12-4 with TRBJ2-2; no definite D call. The CDR3 extends over 13 amino acids. Trimming removed 4 bases from V and 5 bases from J, with 8 bases in between. The CDR3 sequence: CASSSQFTGELFF. CDR3 sequence (DNA): TGTGCCAGCAGTTCACAGTTTACCGGGGAGCTGTTTTTT.

The sample holds a few counts of this clone. The chain joins TRBV10-3 to TRBJ2-2, with TRBD2 matching 12 bases. The germline CDR1 and CDR2 sequences are ENHRY and SYGVKD. This CDR3 is 16 amino acids long. V lost 4 bases to trimming and J lost 5 bases; unmatched junction nucleotides: 5. In DNA form, the CDR3 reads TGTGCCATCAGTGCATTCGGGACTAGCGGGACCGGGGAGCTGTTTTTT. This gives the protein CAISAFGTSGTGELFF.

The V and J genes are TRBV19 and TRBJ2-7, with TRBD2 matching 13 bases. CDR1 LNHDA and CDR2 SQIVND come from the germline V gene (reference sequence). V trimming: 3 bases; J trimming: 2 bases; junction bases outside the gene matches: 1. CDR3 size: 15 residues. CDR3 bases: TGTGCCAGTAGTATCGGACTAGCGGGAGCCTACGAGCAGTACTTC. Residues: CASSIGLAGAYEQYF.

The chain has TRBV19 and TRBJ2-7; 7 bases are a match to TRBD2. The J segment lost 7 bases and the V segment lost 5 bases, leaving 14 bases of the junction unmatched. The CDR3 extends over 15 amino acids. Germline CDR1 and CDR2: LNHDA and SQIVND (reference sequence). For the CDR3, the DNA is TGTGCCAGTAGTGAACCGGGACTACGGGTCGGGGAGCAGTACTTC. Translation gives CASSEPGLRVGEQYF.

This chain uses TRBV4-2 with TRBJ2-2; D is unclear. The CDR3 consists of 14 residues. The V and J ends lost 1 base and 5 bases respectively, with 8 bases between them. Germline V lookup: CDR1 LGHNA, CDR2 YNFKEQ. The CDR3, as DNA: TGTGCCAGCAGCCAAGCTATCTGGACCGGGGAGCTGTTTTTT. This translates into CASSQAIWTGELFF.

This chain connects TRBV30 to TRBJ1-4; 7 bases fit TRBD1. Germline CDR1 and CDR2: GTSNPN and SVGIG (reference sequence). There are 15 residues in the CDR3. V gave up 5 bases and J gave up 3 bases; unmatched junction bases: 9. The chain's CDR3 is CAWGVDRVANEKLFF. The CDR3 DNA is TGTGCCTGGGGCGTCGACAGGGTGGCTAATGAAAAACTGTTTTTT.